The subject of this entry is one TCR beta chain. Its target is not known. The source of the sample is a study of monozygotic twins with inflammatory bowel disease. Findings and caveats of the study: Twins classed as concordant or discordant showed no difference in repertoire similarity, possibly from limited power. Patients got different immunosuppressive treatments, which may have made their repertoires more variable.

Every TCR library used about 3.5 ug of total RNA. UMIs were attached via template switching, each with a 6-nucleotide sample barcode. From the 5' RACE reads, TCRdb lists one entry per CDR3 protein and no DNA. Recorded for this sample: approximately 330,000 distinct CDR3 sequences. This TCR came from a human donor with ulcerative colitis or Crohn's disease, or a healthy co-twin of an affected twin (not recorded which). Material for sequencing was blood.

The CDR3 is CASSPRYRGGTEAFF. The V gene is TRBV12-3 or TRBV12-4, the J gene TRBJ1-1; the D call of TRBD1 rests on TCRdb alone, since no DNA is present to check it. The CDR3 loop spans 15 amino acids.